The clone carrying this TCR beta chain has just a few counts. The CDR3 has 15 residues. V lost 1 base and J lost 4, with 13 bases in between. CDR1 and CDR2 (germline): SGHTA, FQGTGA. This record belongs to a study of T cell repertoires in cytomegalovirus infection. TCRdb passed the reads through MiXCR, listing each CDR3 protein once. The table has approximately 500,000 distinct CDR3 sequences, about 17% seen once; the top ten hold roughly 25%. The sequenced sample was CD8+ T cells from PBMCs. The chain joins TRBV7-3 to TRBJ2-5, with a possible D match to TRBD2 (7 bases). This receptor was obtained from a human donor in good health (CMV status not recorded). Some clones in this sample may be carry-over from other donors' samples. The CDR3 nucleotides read TGTGCCAGCAGCTTAATGGGGGGGCCACGAGAGACCCAGTACTTC. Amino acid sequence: CASSLMGGPRETQYF. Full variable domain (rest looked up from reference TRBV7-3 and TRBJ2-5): GAGVSQTPSNKVTEKGKYVELRCDPISGHTALYWYRQSLGQGPEFLIYFQGTGAADDSGLPNDRFFAVRPEGSVSTLKIQRTERGDSAVYLCASSLMGGPRETQYFGPGTRLLVL.